These 23 T cell receptor beta chains share one sample of origin, sequenced in a study of blood T cell repertoires in COVID-19. Assay: immunoSEQ multiplex PCR; the TCRdb copy retains only in-frame clones and omits some. The sample holds about 300,000 clones; 85% are singletons and the top ten take about 14%. Sequences were obtained from peripheral blood. These receptors originate from a human donor in a cohort sampled during active COVID-19.

This chain links TRBV6-5 with TRBJ1-2, with unresolved D. CDR1 is MNHEY, CDR2 SVGAGI, per germline. The length of the CDR3 is 13 residues. Trimming stripped 5 bases from V and 1 base from J, with 8 bases between. DNA for the CDR3: TGTGCCAGCAGTCTTGAGGATAACTATGGCTACACCTTC. Protein sequence: CASSLEDNYGYTF.

The chain recombines TRBV7-3 with TRBJ1-1; D call uncertain. Trimming left V 0 bases short and J 1 base short, with 6 bases between. CDR1 and CDR2 (germline): SGHTA, FQGTGA. The CDR3 spans 14 residues. CDR3 nucleotides: TGTGCCAGCAGCTTAACACATAAGAACACTGAAGCTTTCTTT. The encoded protein is CASSLTHKNTEAFF.

The chain combines TRBV28 with TRBJ1-2; no firm D call. This CDR3 contains 13 residues. Trimming cost V 5 bases and J 1 base, with 8 bases left between them. Looked up from germline, CDR1 is MDHEN and CDR2 is SYDVKM. The CDR3 loop reads CASSRGLNYGYTF. The DNA of the CDR3 is TGTGCCAGCAGTCGAGGACTTAACTATGGCTACACCTTC.

This clone was observed once. The chain employs TRBV18 and TRBJ2-7, with 8 positions matching TRBD1. Germline CDR1 KGHSH, CDR2 LQKENI. The CDR3 runs 14 residues. Unmatched junction bases numbered 6, after V lost 6 bases and J lost 2 bases. The CDR3 region is CASSAGTGTYEQYF. The CDR3 DNA sequence: TGTGCCAGCTCCGCCGGGACAGGCACCTACGAGCAGTACTTC.

The chain carries TRBV4-1 and TRBJ2-5; no clear D gene. The CDR3 is 13 amino acids. Germline V gene data show CDR1 as MGHRA and CDR2 as YSYEKL. Trimming cost V 0 bases and J 3 bases, with 5 bases left between them. CDR3 residues: CASSQDPEETQYF. Written as DNA, the CDR3 is TGCGCCAGCAGCCAAGATCCAGAAGAGACCCAGTACTTC.

This clone has only one observation. The J gene is TRBJ2-7, the V gene TRBV28; 9 bases align to TRBD1. The CDR3 runs to 15 residues. Germline V gene data show CDR1 as MDHEN and CDR2 as SYDVKM. V shed 8 bases and J 3 bases; nucleotides not matched to a gene: 11. CDR3 nucleotide sequence: TGTGCCAGCGCCCGCGCCCGACAGGGGGTCTACGAGCAGTACTTC. It translates to CASARARQGVYEQYF. Variable domain in full (rest from reference TRBV28 and TRBJ2-7): DVKVTQSSRYLVKRTGEKVFLECVQDMDHENMFWYRQDPGLGLRLIYFSYDVKMKEKGDIPEGYSVSREKKERFSLILESASTNQTSMYLCASARARQGVYEQYFGPGTRLTVT.

This clone was counted once. This chain joins TRBV2 and TRBJ1-5, with D possibly being TRBD1 (6 bases). Germline V gene lookup returns CDR1 SNHLY and CDR2 FYNNEI. CDR3 size: 15 residues. The V end lost 4 bases, the J end lost 5 bases, and 15 bases lay between the germline ends. For the CDR3, the DNA is TGTGCCAGCAGTGTCGAACAGGGCCGCTATCAGCCCCAGCATTTT. Its translation: CASSVEQGRYQPQHF. Looking up the rest from reference TRBV2 and TRBJ1-5 gives the full variable domain: EPEVTQTPSHQVTQMGQEVILRCVPISNHLYFYWYRQILGQKVEFLVSFYNNEISEKSEIFDDQFSVERPDGSNFTLKIRSTKLEDSAMYFCASSVEQGRYQPQHFGDGTRLSIL.

V is TRBV20-1 and J is TRBJ1-2; D possibly corresponds to TRBD1 (5 bases). The CDR3 length is 11 residues. CDR1 and CDR2 (germline): DFQATT, SNEGSKA (reference sequence). V was cut by 3 bases and J by 7 bases, with 9 bases left in between. The CDR3 here is CSASRTRGYTF. The CDR3 DNA reads TGCAGTGCTAGCAGGACACGTGGCTACACCTTC.

This sequence joins TRBV27 and TRBJ2-3, with TRBD2 matching 9 bases. The V and J ends lost 8 bases and 4 bases, in that order; junction bases with no gene match: 16. CDR1 and CDR2 (germline): MNHEY, SMNVEV (reference sequence). There are 17 residues in the CDR3. The CDR3: CASGGGSGSGSPDTQYF. DNA for the CDR3: TGTGCCAGCGGAGGAGGGAGTGGTAGCGGGAGTCCAGATACGCAGTATTTT.

The rearrangement uses TRBV19 and TRBJ2-7, with D possibly being TRBD2 (7 bases). This CDR3 contains 16 residues. Germline-derived CDR1 and CDR2 are LNHDA and SQIVND (reference sequence). Trimming stripped 10 bases from V and 2 bases from J, with 24 bases between. The CDR3 region is CATSRPGGRLAYEQYF. For the CDR3, the DNA is TGTGCCACAAGTCGACCGGGGGGCAGGTTAGCCTACGAGCAGTACTTC. The full variable domain, its missing parts supplied by reference TRBV19 and TRBJ2-7, is DGGITQSPKYLFRKEGQNVTLSCEQNLNHDAMYWYRQDPGQGLRLIYYSQIVNDFQKGDIAEGYSVSREKKESFPLTVTSAQKNPTAFYLCATSRPGGRLAYEQYFGPGTRLTVT.

The sample holds one count of this clone. This chain connects TRBV7-9 to TRBJ1-2; 11 bases align to TRBD1. CDR1 and CDR2 (germline): SEHNR, FQNEAQ (reference sequence). This CDR3 region has 16 residues. The V and J ends lost 3 bases and 1 base, in that order; junction bases with no gene match: 4. DNA of the CDR3: TGTGCCAGCAGCTTTGGGACAGGGGGATTTAACTATGGCTACACCTTC. Translating gives CASSFGTGGFNYGYTF. The entire variable domain, with the rest obtained from reference TRBV7-9 and TRBJ1-2, is as follows: DTGVSQNPRHKITKRGQNVTFRCDPISEHNRLYWYRQTLGQGPEFLTYFQNEAQLEKSRLLSDRFSAERPKGSFSTLEIQRTEQGDSAMYLCASSFGTGGFNYGYTFGSGTRLTVV.

This chain uses TRBV15 with TRBJ2-7; a possible D gene is TRBD1 (5 bases). Trimming removed 5 bases at V and 2 bases at J, with 10 bases between. The CDR3 length is 13 residues. Germline-derived CDR1 and CDR2 are LNHNV and YYDKDF (reference sequence). CDR3 nucleotide sequence: TGTGCCACCAGCCAGGGCATCCCCTACGAGCAGTACTTC. The encoded protein is CATSQGIPYEQYF.

The rearrangement joins TRBV6-5 to TRBJ1-5; tentatively, D is TRBD1 (5 bases). Germline V gene lookup returns CDR1 MNHEY and CDR2 SVGAGI. The CDR3 runs 13 residues. V dropped 8 bases and J dropped 6 bases, with 14 bases sitting between them. The CDR3 region has the DNA TGTGCCAGCGGTCGGGGGGTTGGTCAGCCCCAGCATTTT. Its protein is CASGRGVGQPQHF.

The genes are TRBV3-1 (or the pseudogene TRBV3-2) and TRBJ1-3; D is uncertain. The germline CDR1 and CDR2 sequences are LGHDT and YNNKEL (reference sequence). Trimming removed 4 bases from V and 0 bases from J, with 10 bases in between. The CDR3 is 15 amino acids. CDR3 residues: CASSPGSSSGNTIYF. In nucleotides, the CDR3 is TGTGCCAGCAGCCCTGGGTCTAGCTCTGGAAACACCATATATTTT.

This chain joins TRBV5-1 and TRBJ2-7; D may be TRBD2 (6 bases). This CDR3 is 13 amino acids long. Germline values: CDR1 SGHRS, CDR2 YFSETQ. V gave up 2 bases and J gave up 5 bases, with 11 bases separating them. Here the CDR3 reads CASSFSPGDEQYF. In DNA, the CDR3 is TGCGCCAGCAGCTTTAGCCCGGGGGACGAGCAGTACTTC.

This clone showed up just a few times. This chain connects TRBV6-5 to TRBJ1-5; D ambiguous. Trimming pared 6 bases from V and 4 bases from J, leaving 13 bases between. The CDR3 is made up of 14 amino acids. The V gene's germline CDR1 is MNHEY and CDR2 SVGAGI. The CDR3 DNA sequence: TGTGCCAGCAGACTCTCAGGATCTAATCAGCCCCAGCATTTT. It translates to CASRLSGSNQPQHF.

The chain uses TRBV6-5 and TRBJ2-7; a possible D gene is TRBD2 (5 bases). Trimming stripped 2 bases from V and 4 bases from J, with 18 bases between. The germline V gene has CDR1 MNHEY and CDR2 SVGAGI. This CDR3 is built from 16 residues. CDR3 DNA: TGTGCCAGCAGTTACCCCGCCGCCGATACGGGATACGAGCAGTACTTC. It translates to CASSYPAADTGYEQYF.

For this clone: Other DNA sequences within the sample encode an identical CDR3. The chain is built from TRBV5-4 and TRBJ2-7, with TRBD2 matching over 7 bases. The CDR3 runs 14 residues. J lost 4 bases, V lost 2 bases, and 6 bases had no gene match. Germline V lookup: CDR1 SGHNT, CDR2 YYREEE (reference sequence). DNA of the CDR3: TGTGCCAGCAGCTTTTCGGGAGGTGTGTACGAGCAGTACTTC. The encoded protein is CASSFSGGVYEQYF.

The rearrangement links TRBV29-1 to TRBJ1-1; 8 positions agree with TRBD1. The CDR3 runs to 12 residues. V dropped 8 bases and J dropped 10; count of bases not matched to a gene: 12. Germline V CDR1 and CDR2: SQVTM, ANQGSEA. The DNA for the CDR3 is TGCAGCTTCCGCAGGGGGCACGAAGGAGCTTTCTTT. This sequence encodes CSFRRGHEGAFF.

This chain connects TRBV5-1 to TRBJ2-1, with TRBD2 matching 9 bases. The germline V gene encodes CDR1 SGHRS and CDR2 YFSETQ. The CDR3 runs 15 residues. Trimming removed 4 bases from V and 7 bases from J; junction bases left unmatched: 9. The DNA of the CDR3 is TGCGCCAGCAGCAGGGCTAGCGGGAATCTGAATGAGCAGTTCTTC. Its protein product is CASSRASGNLNEQFF.

This sequence joins TRBV5-1 and TRBJ2-2; D might be TRBD2 (6 bases). In germline, CDR1 is SGHRS, CDR2 YFSETQ. Between the trimmed V and J ends, which lost 0 bases and 6 bases, there was a span of 12 bases. The CDR3 has 15 amino acids. The CDR3, as DNA: TGCGCCAGCAGCTTGGTGACTAGTATGGCCGGGGAGCTGTTTTTT. Amino acid sequence: CASSLVTSMAGELFF.

The chain links TRBV5-4 to TRBJ2-2, with D perhaps TRBD1 (7 bases). Between the trimmed V and J ends, which lost 0 bases and 5 bases, there was a span of 11 bases. Germline V CDR1 and CDR2: SGHNT, YYREEE (reference sequence). This CDR3 contains 15 residues. CDR3: CASSLEAGGTGELFF. The CDR3 bases are TGTGCCAGCAGCTTGGAGGCAGGGGGGACCGGGGAGCTGTTTTTT.

The chain joins TRBV11-3 to TRBJ2-3; no definite D call. V was cut by 1 base and J by 1 base, with 3 bases left in between. The CDR3 runs 13 residues. The germline CDR1 and CDR2 sequences are SGHNT and YENEEA. CDR3 region: CASSLGGTDTQYF. The CDR3 DNA reads as TGTGCCAGCAGCTTAGGAGGCACAGATACGCAGTATTTT.